A few counts support the clone carrying this T cell receptor beta chain. This entry comes from a study of early T cells in non-severe SARS-CoV-2 infection. Attachment of unique molecular identifiers to individual cDNA molecules was performed. TCRdb reanalysed the 5' RACE reads using MiXCR and keeps one entry per CDR3 protein. The sample shows tens of thousands of distinct CDR3 sequences, about 4% of them seen only once. This CDR3 region has 15 residues. Unmatched junction bases numbered 4, after V lost 2 bases and J lost 7 bases. The specimen sequenced was whole blood. The chain recombines TRBV12-3 or TRBV12-4 with TRBJ1-6, with TRBD1 matching over 8 bases. This receptor was obtained from an adult who was a healthcare worker with PCR-confirmed SARS-CoV-2 infection or an uninfected control (not recorded which). Written as DNA, the CDR3 is TGTGCCAGCAGTTTACAGGGGGCCGTGAATTCACCCCTCCACTTT. It codes for CASSLQGAVNSPLHF.